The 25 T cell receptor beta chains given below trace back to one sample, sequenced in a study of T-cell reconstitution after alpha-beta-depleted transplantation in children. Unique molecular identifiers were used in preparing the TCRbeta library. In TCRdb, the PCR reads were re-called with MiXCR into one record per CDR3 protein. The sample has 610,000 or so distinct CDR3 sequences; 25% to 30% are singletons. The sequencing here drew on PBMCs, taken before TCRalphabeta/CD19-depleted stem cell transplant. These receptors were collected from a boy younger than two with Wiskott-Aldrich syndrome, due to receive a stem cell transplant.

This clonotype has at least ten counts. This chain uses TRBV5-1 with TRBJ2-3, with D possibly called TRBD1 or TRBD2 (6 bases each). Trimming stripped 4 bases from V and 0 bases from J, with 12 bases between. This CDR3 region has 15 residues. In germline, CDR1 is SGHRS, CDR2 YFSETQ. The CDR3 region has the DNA TGCGCCAGCAGCCCCGGGGGCGGAAGCACAGATACGCAGTATTTT. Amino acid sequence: CASSPGGGSTDTQYF. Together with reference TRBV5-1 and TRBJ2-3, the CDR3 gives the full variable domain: KAGVTQTPRYLIKTRGQQVTLSCSPISGHRSVSWYQQTPGQGLQFLFEYFSETQRNKGNFPGRFSGRQFSNSRSEMNVSTLELGDSALYLCASSPGGGSTDTQYFGPGTRLTVL.

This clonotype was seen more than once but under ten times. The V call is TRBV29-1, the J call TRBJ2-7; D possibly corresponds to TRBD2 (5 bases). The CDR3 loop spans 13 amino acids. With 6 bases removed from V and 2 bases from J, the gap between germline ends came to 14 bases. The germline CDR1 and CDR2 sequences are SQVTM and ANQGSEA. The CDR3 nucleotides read TGCAGCGTCGCTAGCTACTCGACCTACGAGCAGTACTTC. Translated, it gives CSVASYSTYEQYF.

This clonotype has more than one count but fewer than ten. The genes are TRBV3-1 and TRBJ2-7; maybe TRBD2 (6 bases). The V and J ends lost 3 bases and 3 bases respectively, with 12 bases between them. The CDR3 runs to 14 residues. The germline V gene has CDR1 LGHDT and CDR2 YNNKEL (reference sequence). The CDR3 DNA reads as TGTGCCAGCAGCCAGCAAGGCGGGATCTACGAGCAGTACTTC. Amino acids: CASSQQGGIYEQYF.

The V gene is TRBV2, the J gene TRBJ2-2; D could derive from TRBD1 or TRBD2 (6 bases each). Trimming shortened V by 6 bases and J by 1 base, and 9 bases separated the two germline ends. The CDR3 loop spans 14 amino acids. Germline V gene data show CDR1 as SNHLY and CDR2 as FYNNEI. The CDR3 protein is CASRGGQNTGELFF. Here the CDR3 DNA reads TGTGCCAGCAGGGGGGGACAGAACACCGGGGAGCTGTTTTTT. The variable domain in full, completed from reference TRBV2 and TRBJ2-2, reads EPEVTQTPSHQVTQMGQEVILRCVPISNHLYFYWYRQILGQKVEFLVSFYNNEISEKSEIFDDQFSVERPDGSNFTLKIRSTKLEDSAMYFCASRGGQNTGELFFGEGSRLTVL.

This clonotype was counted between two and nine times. The CDR3 DNA is TGTGCCAGCAAAGTAACGGCGGCTAGCACAGATACGCAGTATTTT. This gives the protein CASKVTAASTDTQYF. The V call is TRBV11-2, the J call TRBJ2-3; D unresolved. The CDR3 runs to 15 residues. The germline V gene has CDR1 SGHAT and CDR2 FQNNGV. Trimming left V 7 bases short and J 0 bases short, with 14 bases between. Drawing the rest from reference TRBV11-2 and TRBJ2-3, the complete variable domain is EAGVAQSPRYKIIEKRQSVAFWCNPISGHATLYWYQQILGQGPKLLIQFQNNGVVDDSQLPKDRFSAERLKGVDSTLKIQPAKLEDSAVYLCASKVTAASTDTQYFGPGTRLTVL.

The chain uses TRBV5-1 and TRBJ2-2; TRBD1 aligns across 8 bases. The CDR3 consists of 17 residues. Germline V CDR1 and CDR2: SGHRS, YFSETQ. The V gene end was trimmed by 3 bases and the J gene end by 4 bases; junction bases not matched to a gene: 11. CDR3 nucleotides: TGCGCCAGCAGCTCGCCCGGGACAGGTGGCAGCACCGGGGAGCTGTTTTTT. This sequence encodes CASSSPGTGGSTGELFF.

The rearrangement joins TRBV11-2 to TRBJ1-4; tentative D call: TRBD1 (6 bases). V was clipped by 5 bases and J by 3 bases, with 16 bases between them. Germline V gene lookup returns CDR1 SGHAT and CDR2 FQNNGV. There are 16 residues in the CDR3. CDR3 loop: CASSPKQGTSNEKLFF. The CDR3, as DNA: TGTGCCAGCAGCCCCAAACAGGGAACTTCTAATGAAAAACTGTTTTTT.

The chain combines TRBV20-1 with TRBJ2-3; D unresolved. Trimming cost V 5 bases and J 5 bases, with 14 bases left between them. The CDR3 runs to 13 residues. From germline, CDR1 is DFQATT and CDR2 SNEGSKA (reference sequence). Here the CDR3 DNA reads TGCAGTGCTCAGGACGGATCCTTAGATACGCAGTATTTT. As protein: CSAQDGSLDTQYF.

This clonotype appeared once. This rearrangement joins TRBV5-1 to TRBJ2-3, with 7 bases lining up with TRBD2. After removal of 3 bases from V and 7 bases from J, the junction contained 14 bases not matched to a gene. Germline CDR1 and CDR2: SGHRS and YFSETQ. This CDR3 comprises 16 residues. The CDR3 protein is CASSSLPGGPTHTQYF. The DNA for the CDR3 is TGCGCCAGCAGCTCCCTGCCGGGAGGACCTACCCATACGCAGTATTTT. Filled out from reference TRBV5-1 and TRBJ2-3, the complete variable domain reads KAGVTQTPRYLIKTRGQQVTLSCSPISGHRSVSWYQQTPGQGLQFLFEYFSETQRNKGNFPGRFSGRQFSNSRSEMNVSTLELGDSALYLCASSSLPGGPTHTQYFGPGTRLTVL.

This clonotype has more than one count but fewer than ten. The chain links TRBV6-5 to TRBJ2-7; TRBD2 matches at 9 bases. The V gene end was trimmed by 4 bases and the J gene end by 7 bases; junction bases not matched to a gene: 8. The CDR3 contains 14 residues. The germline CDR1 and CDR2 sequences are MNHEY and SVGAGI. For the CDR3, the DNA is TGTGCCAGCAGTTCCATAGCGGGAGCGAGGGAGCAGTACTTC. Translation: CASSSIAGAREQYF.

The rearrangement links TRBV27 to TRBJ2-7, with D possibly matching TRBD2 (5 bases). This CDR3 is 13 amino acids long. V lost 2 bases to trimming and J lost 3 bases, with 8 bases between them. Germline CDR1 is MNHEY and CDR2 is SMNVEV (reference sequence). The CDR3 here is CASSLGRVYEQYF. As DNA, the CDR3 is TGTGCCAGCAGTTTAGGGAGAGTCTACGAGCAGTACTTC.

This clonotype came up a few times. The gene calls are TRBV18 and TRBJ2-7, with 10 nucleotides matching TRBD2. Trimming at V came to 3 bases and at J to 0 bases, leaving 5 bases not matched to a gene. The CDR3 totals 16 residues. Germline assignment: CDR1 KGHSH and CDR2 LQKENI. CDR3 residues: CASSPRLAGFSYEQYF. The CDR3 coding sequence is TGTGCCAGCTCACCGAGACTAGCGGGTTTCTCCTACGAGCAGTACTTC. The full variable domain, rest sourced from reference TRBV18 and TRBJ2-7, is NAGVMQNPRHLVRRRGQEARLRCSPMKGHSHVYWYRQLPEEGLKFMVYLQKENIIDESGMPKERFSAEFPKEGPSILRIQQVVRGDSAAYFCASSPRLAGFSYEQYFGPGTRLTVT.

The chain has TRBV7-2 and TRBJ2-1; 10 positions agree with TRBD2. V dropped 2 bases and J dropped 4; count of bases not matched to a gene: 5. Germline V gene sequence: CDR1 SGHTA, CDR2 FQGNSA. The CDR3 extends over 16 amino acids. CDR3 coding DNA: TGTGCCAGCAGCTTACCGACTAGCGGGTCTTACAATGAGCAGTTCTTC. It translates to CASSLPTSGSYNEQFF. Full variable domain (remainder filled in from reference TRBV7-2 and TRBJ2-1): GAGVSQSPSNKVTEKGKDVELRCDPISGHTALYWYRQSLGQGLEFLIYFQGNSAPDKSGLPSDRFSAERTGGSVSTLTIQRTQQEDSAVYLCASSLPTSGSYNEQFFGPGTRLTVL.

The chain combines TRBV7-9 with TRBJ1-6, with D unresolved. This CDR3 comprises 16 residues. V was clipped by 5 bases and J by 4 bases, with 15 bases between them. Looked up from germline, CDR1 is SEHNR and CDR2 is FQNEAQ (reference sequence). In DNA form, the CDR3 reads TGTGCCAGCAGCACCAGCGGTTCCATTTATAATTCACCCCTCCACTTT. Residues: CASSTSGSIYNSPLHF.

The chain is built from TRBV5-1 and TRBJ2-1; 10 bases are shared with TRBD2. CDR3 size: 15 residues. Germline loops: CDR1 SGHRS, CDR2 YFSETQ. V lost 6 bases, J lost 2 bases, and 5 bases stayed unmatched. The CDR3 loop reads CASTVAGGAYNEQFF. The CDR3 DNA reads TGCGCCAGCACGGTAGCGGGAGGCGCCTACAATGAGCAGTTCTTC. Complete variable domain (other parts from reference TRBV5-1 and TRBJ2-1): KAGVTQTPRYLIKTRGQQVTLSCSPISGHRSVSWYQQTPGQGLQFLFEYFSETQRNKGNFPGRFSGRQFSNSRSEMNVSTLELGDSALYLCASTVAGGAYNEQFFGPGTRLTVL.

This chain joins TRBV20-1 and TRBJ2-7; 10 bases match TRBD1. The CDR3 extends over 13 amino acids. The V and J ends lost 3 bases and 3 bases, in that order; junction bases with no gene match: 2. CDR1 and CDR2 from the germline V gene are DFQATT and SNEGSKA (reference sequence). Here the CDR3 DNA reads TGCAGTGCTAGGGGACAGGGGATCTACGAGCAGTACTTC. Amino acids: CSARGQGIYEQYF.

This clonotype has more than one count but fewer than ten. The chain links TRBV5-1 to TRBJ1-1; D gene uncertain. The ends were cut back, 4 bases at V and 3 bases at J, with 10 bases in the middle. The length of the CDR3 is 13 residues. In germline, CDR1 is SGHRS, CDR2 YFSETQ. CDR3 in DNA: TGCGCCAGCAGCCTAAGACACCACACTGAAGCTTTCTTT. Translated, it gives CASSLRHHTEAFF.

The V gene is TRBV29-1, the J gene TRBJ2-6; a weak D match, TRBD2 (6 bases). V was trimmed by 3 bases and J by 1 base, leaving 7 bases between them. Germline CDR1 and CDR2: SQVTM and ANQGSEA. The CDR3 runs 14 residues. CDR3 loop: CSVDGGSGANVLTF. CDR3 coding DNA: TGCAGCGTTGATGGGGGGTCTGGGGCCAACGTCCTGACTTTC. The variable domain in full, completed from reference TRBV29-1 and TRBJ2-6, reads SAVISQKPSRDICQRGTSLTIQCQVDSQVTMMFWYRQQPGQSLTLIATANQGSEATYESGFVIDKFPISRPNLTFSTLTVSNMSPEDSSIYLCSVDGGSGANVLTFGAGSRLTVL.

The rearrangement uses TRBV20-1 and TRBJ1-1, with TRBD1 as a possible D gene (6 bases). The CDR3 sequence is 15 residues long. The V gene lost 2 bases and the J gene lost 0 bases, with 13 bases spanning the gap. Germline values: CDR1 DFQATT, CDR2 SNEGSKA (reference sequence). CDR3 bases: TGCAGTGCTAGATCGGGGGGCAGCTTGAACACTGAAGCTTTCTTT. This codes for CSARSGGSLNTEAFF.

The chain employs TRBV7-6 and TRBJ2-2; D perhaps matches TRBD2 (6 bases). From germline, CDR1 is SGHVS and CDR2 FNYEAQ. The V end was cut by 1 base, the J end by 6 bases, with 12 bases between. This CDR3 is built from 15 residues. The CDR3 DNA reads TGTGCCAGCAGCTTAGTTCCTGCGGGGCCCGGGGAGCTGTTTTTT. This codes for CASSLVPAGPGELFF.

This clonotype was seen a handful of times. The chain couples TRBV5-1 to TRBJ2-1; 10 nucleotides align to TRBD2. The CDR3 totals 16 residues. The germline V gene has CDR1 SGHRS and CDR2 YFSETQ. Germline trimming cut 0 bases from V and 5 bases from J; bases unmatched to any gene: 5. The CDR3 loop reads CASSLETSGYNNEQFF. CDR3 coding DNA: TGCGCCAGCAGCTTGGAGACTAGCGGGTATAACAATGAGCAGTTCTTC.

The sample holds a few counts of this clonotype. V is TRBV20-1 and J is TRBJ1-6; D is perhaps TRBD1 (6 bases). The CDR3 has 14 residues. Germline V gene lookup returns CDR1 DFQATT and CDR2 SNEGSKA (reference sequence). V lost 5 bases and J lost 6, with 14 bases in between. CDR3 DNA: TGCAGTGCTGAATCCAGGGGTTTTAATTCACCCCTCCACTTT. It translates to CSAESRGFNSPLHF.

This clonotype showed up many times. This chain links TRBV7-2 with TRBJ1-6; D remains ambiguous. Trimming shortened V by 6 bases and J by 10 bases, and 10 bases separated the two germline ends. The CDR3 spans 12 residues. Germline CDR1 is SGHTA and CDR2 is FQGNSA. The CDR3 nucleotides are TGTGCCAGCAGTGTTGTTGGGTCACCCCTCCACTTT. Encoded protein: CASSVVGSPLHF.

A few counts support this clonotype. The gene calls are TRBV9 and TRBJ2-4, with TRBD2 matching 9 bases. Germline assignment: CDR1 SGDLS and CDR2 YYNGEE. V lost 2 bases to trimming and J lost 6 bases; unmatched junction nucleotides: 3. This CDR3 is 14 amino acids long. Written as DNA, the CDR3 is TGTGCCAGCAGCGTCCTAGCGGGGACAAACATTCAGTACTTC. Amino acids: CASSVLAGTNIQYF.

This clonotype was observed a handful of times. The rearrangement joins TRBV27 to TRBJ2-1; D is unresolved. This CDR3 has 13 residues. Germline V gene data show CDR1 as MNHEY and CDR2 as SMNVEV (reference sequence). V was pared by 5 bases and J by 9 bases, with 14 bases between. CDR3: CASSPDPSGEQFF. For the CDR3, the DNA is TGTGCCAGCAGTCCCGACCCTAGTGGTGAGCAGTTCTTC.